The 27 T cell receptor beta chains below come from one sample, sequenced in a study of blood T cell repertoires in COVID-19. Sequencing was performed with immunoSEQ multiplex PCR; in TCRdb, only in-frame clones are kept and a portion is missing. The repertoire holds around 420,000 clones, with around 90% as singletons. The sequencing input was PBMCs or T cells enriched from blood (not recorded which). These TCRs come from a woman aged 40-49 years with acute COVID-19.

The CDR3 reads CASSVARNSPLHF. For the CDR3, the DNA is TGTGCCAGCAGCGTAGCCCGGAATTCACCCCTCCACTTT. J is TRBJ1-6 and V is TRBV9, with unresolved D. The CDR3 has 13 residues. V shed 0 bases and J shed 7 bases, with 5 bases lying between them. Germline assignment: CDR1 SGDLS and CDR2 YYNGEE.

V gene TRBV5-4 combines with J gene TRBJ1-6; D may be TRBD1 (6 bases). Looked up from germline, CDR1 is SGHNT and CDR2 is YYREEE (reference sequence). CDR3 length: 13 residues. Trimming shortened V by 4 bases and J by 7 bases, and 9 bases separated the two germline ends. CDR3 DNA sequence: TGTGCCAGCAGCGAAACAGGGAATTCACCCCTCCACTTT. Its translation: CASSETGNSPLHF.

The chain has TRBV9 and TRBJ1-2; 10 nucleotides match TRBD1. The CDR3 runs to 17 residues. The V gene end was trimmed by 3 bases and the J gene end by 7 bases; junction bases not matched to a gene: 15. CDR1 is SGDLS and CDR2 is YYNGEE in the germline V gene. This CDR3 reads CASSAIPGTTGGSGYTF. As DNA, the CDR3 is TGTGCCAGCAGCGCGATCCCGGGAACGACAGGGGGCTCTGGCTACACCTTC.

Turning to this clone: The identical CDR3 is also encoded by other nucleotide sequences in the sample. The CDR3 region is CASSPGTGNQPQHF. CDR3 nucleotide sequence: TGCGCCAGCAGCCCGGGGACAGGCAATCAGCCCCAGCATTTT. This chain uses TRBV5-1 with TRBJ1-5; TRBD1 aligns across 7 bases. Per germline, CDR1 SGHRS and CDR2 YFSETQ. The CDR3 is 14 amino acids. V was clipped by 4 bases and J by 2 bases; unmatched bases: 3.

For this clone: Other DNA variants within this sample encode the same CDR3. The chain is built from TRBV12-3 or TRBV12-4 and TRBJ1-2; 7 nucleotides line up with TRBD1. The CDR3 loop spans 13 amino acids. V trimming: 3 bases; J trimming: 3 bases; junction bases outside the gene matches: 1. The CDR3 DNA is TGTGCCAGCAGTTTCACAGGGGACTATGGCTACACCTTC. Encoded protein: CASSFTGDYGYTF.

The genes are TRBV5-4 and TRBJ2-5, with 11 bases that match TRBD2. V lost 3 bases, J lost 4 bases, and 8 bases stayed unmatched. The CDR3 is 16 residues long. Germline assignment: CDR1 SGHNT and CDR2 YYREEE (reference sequence). This CDR3 reads CASSSLAGGRVETQYF. DNA for the CDR3: TGTGCCAGCAGCTCCTTAGCGGGGGGGCGGGTAGAGACCCAGTACTTC.

J is TRBJ2-7 and V is TRBV2, with D maybe TRBD2 (6 bases). CDR3 size: 14 residues. Germline CDR1 SNHLY, CDR2 FYNNEI. The V gene lost 5 bases and the J gene lost 6 bases, with 17 bases spanning the gap. The CDR3 DNA is TGTGCCAGCAGTCCAACTAGCTTCGGCGCCGAGCAGTACTTC. It encodes CASSPTSFGAEQYF.

This chain joins TRBV5-4 and TRBJ2-7; 12 bases are shared with TRBD2. Germline V gene lookup returns CDR1 SGHNT and CDR2 YYREEE (reference sequence). The trim removed 5 bases at V and 7 bases at J, leaving 7 bases unmatched. The CDR3 covers 14 residues. CDR3 DNA sequence: TGTGCCAGCAGTCCTAGCGGGGGGGCCAGTGAGCAGTACTTC. This sequence encodes CASSPSGGASEQYF.

The chain's CDR3 is CASSEPGQSYEQYF. CDR3 nucleotide sequence: TGTGCCAGCAGTGAACCGGGACAGAGCTACGAGCAGTACTTC. The gene calls are TRBV5-4 and TRBJ2-7; 7 positions match TRBD1. Germline CDR1 reads SGHNT; CDR2 reads YYREEE (reference sequence). The V and J ends lost 5 bases and 3 bases, in that order; junction bases with no gene match: 8. CDR3 length: 14 residues. The full variable domain, its missing parts supplied by reference TRBV5-4 and TRBJ2-7, is ETGVTQSPTHLIKTRGQQVTLRCSSQSGHNTVSWYQQALGQGPQFIFQYYREEENGRGNFPPRFSGLQFPNYSSELNVNALELDDSALYLCASSEPGQSYEQYFGPGTRLTVT.

J is TRBJ1-2 and V is TRBV18; D is uncertain. V was trimmed by 2 bases and J by 2 bases, leaving 3 bases between them. This CDR3 spans 12 amino acids. The germline V gene encodes CDR1 KGHSH and CDR2 LQKENI. As DNA, the CDR3 is TGTGCCAGCTCACCAGAGAACTATGGCTACACCTTC. Amino acids: CASSPENYGYTF.

The chain employs TRBV24-1 and TRBJ1-2; 10 nucleotides align to TRBD1. The V and J ends lost 3 bases and 4 bases, in that order; junction bases with no gene match: 25. This CDR3 has 22 residues. Germline CDR1 reads KGHDR; CDR2 reads SFDVKD. The CDR3 bases are TGTGCCACCAGTGATCAAGGTCGACAGGGGGCGGTAGCCGTATCAACTCCCTATGGCTACACCTTC. This gives the protein CATSDQGRQGAVAVSTPYGYTF.

The rearrangement links TRBV7-6 to TRBJ2-2; D is ambiguous. There are 14 residues in the CDR3. V was shortened by 1 base and J by 4 bases, with 7 bases between the two germline ends. The germline gives CDR1 SGHVS, CDR2 FNYEAQ. CDR3 in DNA: TGTGCCAGCAGCTTAGGGCAATCCACCGGGGAGCTGTTTTTT. Translating gives CASSLGQSTGELFF.

CDR3: CATATQTRGYGYTF. The CDR3 nucleotides are TGTGCCACAGCGACACAGACCCGGGGCTATGGCTACACCTTC. The gene calls are TRBV15 and TRBJ1-2; D remains ambiguous. The CDR3 is 14 amino acids. In germline, CDR1 is LNHNV, CDR2 YYDKDF (reference sequence). Trimming cost V 9 bases and J 4 bases, with 18 bases left between them. Full variable domain (rest looked up from reference TRBV15 and TRBJ1-2): DAMVIQNPRYQVTQFGKPVTLSCSQTLNHNVMYWYQQKSSQAPKLLFHYYDKDFNNEADTPDNFQSRRPNTSFCFLDIRSPGLGDTAMYLCATATQTRGYGYTFGSGTRLTVV.

CDR3 residues: CASSSSDRGDYGYTF. Here the CDR3 DNA reads TGTGCCAGCAGCTCCTCCGACAGGGGTGACTATGGCTACACCTTC. This rearrangement joins TRBV7-9 to TRBJ1-2, with 8 nucleotides matching TRBD1. Looked up from germline, CDR1 is SEHNR and CDR2 is FQNEAQ (reference sequence). The CDR3 loop spans 15 amino acids. V was clipped by 4 bases and J by 3 bases; unmatched bases: 7.

The J gene is TRBJ2-1, the V gene TRBV7-8; 7 bases are shared with TRBD2. Germline-derived CDR1 and CDR2 are SGHVS and FQNEAQ. The junction had 6 bases not matched to a gene; V was cut back by 1 base and J by 3 bases. The CDR3 contains 16 residues. The chain's CDR3 is CASSLVPSGYYNEQFF. The DNA of the CDR3 is TGTGCCAGCAGCTTAGTGCCTAGCGGCTACTACAATGAGCAGTTCTTC.

V gene TRBV3-1 (or the pseudogene TRBV3-2) combines with J gene TRBJ2-5; the match to TRBD2 covers 9 bases. CDR3 size: 14 residues. The germline CDR1 and CDR2 sequences are LGHDT and YNNKEL (reference sequence). V shed 7 bases, J shed 1 base, and the junction held 4 bases outside the gene matches. Written as DNA, the CDR3 is TGTGCCAGCAAATTAGCGGGGGTCCAAGAGACCCAGTACTTC. It translates to CASKLAGVQETQYF.

In this sample, this clone turned up once. The rearrangement joins TRBV2 to TRBJ1-2, with D possibly being TRBD1 (5 bases). This CDR3 region has 14 residues. The germline gives CDR1 SNHLY, CDR2 FYNNEI. Trimming left V 7 bases short and J 6 bases short, with 18 bases between. CDR3 protein: CASTILRGHDGYTF. CDR3 DNA: TGTGCCAGCACCATCCTGCGGGGCCACGATGGCTACACCTTC.

The V and J genes are TRBV4-1 and TRBJ1-2; D is perhaps TRBD1 (6 bases). V shed 1 base and J shed 1 base, with 13 bases lying between them. CDR3 length: 16 residues. Germline V gene sequence: CDR1 MGHRA, CDR2 YSYEKL. The CDR3 reads CASSQGGRGYNYGYTF. In DNA form, the CDR3 reads TGCGCCAGCAGCCAAGGAGGGAGGGGGTATAACTATGGCTACACCTTC.

The V gene is TRBV2, the J gene TRBJ2-1; 12 nucleotides agree with TRBD2. Trimming removed 6 bases from V and 7 bases from J; junction bases left unmatched: 7. CDR1 is SNHLY, CDR2 FYNNEI, per germline. The CDR3 has 15 amino acids. CDR3 sequence: CASREASGGANEQFF. DNA of the CDR3: TGTGCCAGCAGAGAGGCTAGCGGGGGGGCTAATGAGCAGTTCTTC.

Only one count was recorded for this clone. V and J are TRBV5-1 and TRBJ2-3, with 14 bases that match TRBD2. This CDR3 has 18 amino acids. The germline CDR1 and CDR2 sequences are SGHRS and YFSETQ. V lost 3 bases, J lost 5 bases, and 11 bases stayed unmatched. The CDR3 loop is CASSYEGTSGGVVDTQYF. CDR3 bases: TGCGCCAGCAGCTACGAAGGGACTAGCGGGGGCGTGGTAGATACGCAGTATTTT. The whole variable domain, filled in from reference TRBV5-1 and TRBJ2-3, reads KAGVTQTPRYLIKTRGQQVTLSCSPISGHRSVSWYQQTPGQGLQFLFEYFSETQRNKGNFPGRFSGRQFSNSRSEMNVSTLELGDSALYLCASSYEGTSGGVVDTQYFGPGTRLTVL.

The chain couples TRBV5-1 to TRBJ2-7; 8 positions match TRBD2. This CDR3 comprises 14 residues. Germline V gene data show CDR1 as SGHRS and CDR2 as YFSETQ. The J segment lost 4 bases and the V segment lost 4 bases, leaving 7 bases of the junction unmatched. CDR3 DNA sequence: TGCGCCAGCAGCCAAATAGCGGGGAATTACGAGCAGTACTTC. It is translated as CASSQIAGNYEQYF.

The V gene is TRBV19, the J gene TRBJ1-1; perhaps TRBD1 as D (5 bases). The CDR3 consists of 14 residues. Germline lookup yields CDR1 LNHDA and CDR2 SQIVND (reference sequence). V was clipped by 4 bases and J by 4 bases, with 13 bases between them. The CDR3 loop is CASSTTTVSTEAFF. Here the CDR3 DNA reads TGTGCCAGTAGTACCACGACAGTGAGCACTGAAGCTTTCTTT.

This chain links TRBV30 with TRBJ1-3; D uncertain. Trimming removed 2 bases from V and 9 bases from J, with 17 bases in between. There are 14 residues in the CDR3. Germline CDR1 reads GTSNPN; CDR2 reads SVGIG (reference sequence). The CDR3, as DNA: TGTGCCTGGAGTACCCTCACCCCCCGGGGCACCATATATTTT. Translation: CAWSTLTPRGTIYF.

The chain links TRBV7-9 to TRBJ1-2; 7 bases agree with TRBD1. Losses at the gene ends were 4 bases for V and 6 bases for J; bases not matched to a gene: 8. Germline V CDR1 and CDR2: SEHNR, FQNEAQ (reference sequence). This CDR3 region has 14 residues. The CDR3 DNA follows: TGTGCCAGCAGCTCCGACAGGGTTGGGGATGGCTACACCTTC. It translates to CASSSDRVGDGYTF.

The chain couples TRBV10-2 to TRBJ1-4; 9 positions match TRBD1. The length of the CDR3 is 15 residues. Germline lookup yields CDR1 WSHSY and CDR2 SAAADI. Trimming removed 6 bases from V and 7 bases from J; junction bases left unmatched: 9. The CDR3 nucleotides are TGCGCCAGCAGGGATTGGACAGGGGCGGTTGAAAAACTGTTTTTT. Amino acids: CASRDWTGAVEKLFF.

This chain connects TRBV29-1 to TRBJ2-6; the D is unclear. CDR1 and CDR2 (germline): SQVTM, ANQGSEA. The V and J ends lost 7 bases and 0 bases respectively, with 10 bases between them. CDR3 length equals 14 residues. The CDR3 sequence: CSARGGSGANVLTF. As DNA, the CDR3 is TGCAGCGCCCGCGGCGGCTCTGGGGCCAACGTCCTGACTTTC.

This chain joins TRBV2 and TRBJ2-7; D perhaps matches TRBD1 (6 bases). Per the germline V gene, CDR1 is SNHLY and CDR2 is FYNNEI. The CDR3 is made up of 14 amino acids. Trimming removed 3 bases from V and 0 bases from J, with 9 bases in between. The CDR3 DNA reads as TGTGCCAGCAGTGACAGGGGTGGCTCCTACGAGCAGTACTTC. Protein product: CASSDRGGSYEQYF.